This T cell receptor beta chain appears in the sequencing data of a study of PD-L1 blockade in urothelial cancer. Unmatched junction bases numbered 11, after V lost 4 bases and J lost 5 bases. Germline V gene data show CDR1 as MRHNA and CDR2 as SNTAGT. The CDR3 covers 16 residues. The repertoire was sequenced with immunoSEQ multiplex PCR; TCRdb's copy has only in-frame clones and lacks some. The table lists fewer than 50,000 clones, 70% to 90% of them singletons. The clonotype was recovered from a man in his fifties or sixties with urothelial cancer. The chain links TRBV6-4 to TRBJ2-1; TRBD1 matches at 7 bases. This specimen was PBMCs, taken around atezolizumab (anti-PD-L1) treatment. The CDR3 spells CASSVGIQGTHNEQFF. In nucleotides, the CDR3 is TGTGCCAGCAGTGTGGGGATACAGGGGACCCACAATGAGCAGTTCTTC.